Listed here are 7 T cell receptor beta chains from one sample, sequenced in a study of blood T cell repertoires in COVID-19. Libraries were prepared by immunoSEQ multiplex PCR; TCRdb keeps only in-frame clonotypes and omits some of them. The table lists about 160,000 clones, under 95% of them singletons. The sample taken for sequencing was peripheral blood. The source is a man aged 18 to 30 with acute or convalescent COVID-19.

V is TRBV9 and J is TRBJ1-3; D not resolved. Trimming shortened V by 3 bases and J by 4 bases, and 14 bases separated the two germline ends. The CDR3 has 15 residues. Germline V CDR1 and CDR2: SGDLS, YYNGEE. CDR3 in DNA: TGTGCCAGCAGCGGCGGGCCTCTCGCAGGAAACACCATATATTTT. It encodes CASSGGPLAGNTIYF.

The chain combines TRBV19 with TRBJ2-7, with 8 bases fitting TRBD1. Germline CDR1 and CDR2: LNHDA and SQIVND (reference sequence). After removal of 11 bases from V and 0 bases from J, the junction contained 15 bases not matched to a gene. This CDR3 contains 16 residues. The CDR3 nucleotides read TGTGCCCCCCGAAGACAGGGGTTTTATCCCTCCTACGAGCAGTACTTC. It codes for CAPRRQGFYPSYEQYF.

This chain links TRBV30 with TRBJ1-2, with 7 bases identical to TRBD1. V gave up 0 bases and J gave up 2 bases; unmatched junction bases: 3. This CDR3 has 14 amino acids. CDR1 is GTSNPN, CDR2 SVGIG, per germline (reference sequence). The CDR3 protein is CAWSVRRGNYGYTF. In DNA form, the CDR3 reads TGTGCCTGGAGTGTACGCAGGGGGAACTATGGCTACACCTTC.

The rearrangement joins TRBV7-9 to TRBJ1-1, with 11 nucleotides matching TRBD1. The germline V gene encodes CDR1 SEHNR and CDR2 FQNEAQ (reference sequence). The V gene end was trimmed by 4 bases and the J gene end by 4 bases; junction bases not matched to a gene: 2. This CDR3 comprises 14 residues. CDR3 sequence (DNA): TGTGCCAGCAGCTCGGGACAGGGGGTCACTGAAGCTTTCTTT. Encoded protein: CASSSGQGVTEAFF.

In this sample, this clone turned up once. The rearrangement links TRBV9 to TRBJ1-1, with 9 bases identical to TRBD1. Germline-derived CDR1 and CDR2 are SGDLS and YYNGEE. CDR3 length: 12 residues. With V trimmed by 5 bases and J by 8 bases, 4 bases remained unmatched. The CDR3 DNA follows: TGTGCCAGCAGTCCGGGGACAGGGGAAGCTTTCTTT. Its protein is CASSPGTGEAFF.

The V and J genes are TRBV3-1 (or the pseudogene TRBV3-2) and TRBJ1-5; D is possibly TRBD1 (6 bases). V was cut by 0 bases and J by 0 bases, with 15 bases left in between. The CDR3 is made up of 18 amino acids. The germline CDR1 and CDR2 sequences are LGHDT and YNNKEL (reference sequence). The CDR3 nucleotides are TGTGCCAGCAGCCAAGATGCGACAGGTCGTAGTAGCAATCAGCCCCAGCATTTT. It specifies CASSQDATGRSSNQPQHF.

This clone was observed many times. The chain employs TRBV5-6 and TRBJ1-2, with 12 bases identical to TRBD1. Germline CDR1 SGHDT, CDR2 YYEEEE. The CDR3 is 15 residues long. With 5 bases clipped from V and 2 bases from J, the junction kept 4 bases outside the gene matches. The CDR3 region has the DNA TGTGCCAGCAGTTCCGGGACAGGGGGCAACTATGGCTACACCTTC. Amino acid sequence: CASSSGTGGNYGYTF.